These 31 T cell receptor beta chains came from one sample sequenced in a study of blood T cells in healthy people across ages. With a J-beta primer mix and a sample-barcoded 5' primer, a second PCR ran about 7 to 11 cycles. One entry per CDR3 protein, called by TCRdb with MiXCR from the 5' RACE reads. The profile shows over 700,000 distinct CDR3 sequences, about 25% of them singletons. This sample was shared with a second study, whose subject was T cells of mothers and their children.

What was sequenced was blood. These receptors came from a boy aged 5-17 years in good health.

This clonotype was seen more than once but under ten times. The CDR3 bases are TGCAGCGTTGTGGTCACCGGGGAGCTGTTTTTT. Protein: CSVVVTGELFF. The J gene is TRBJ2-2, the V gene TRBV29-1; no reliable D call. This CDR3 is built from 11 residues. V dropped 4 bases and J dropped 4 bases, with 4 bases sitting between them. Looked up from germline, CDR1 is SQVTM and CDR2 is ANQGSEA.

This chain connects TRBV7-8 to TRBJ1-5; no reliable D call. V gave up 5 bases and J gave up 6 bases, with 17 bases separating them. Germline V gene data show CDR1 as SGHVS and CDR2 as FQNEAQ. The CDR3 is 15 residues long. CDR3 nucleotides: TGTGCCAGCAGCGCAGTTCGGGGAGCGAGTCAGCCCCAGCATTTT. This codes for CASSAVRGASQPQHF.

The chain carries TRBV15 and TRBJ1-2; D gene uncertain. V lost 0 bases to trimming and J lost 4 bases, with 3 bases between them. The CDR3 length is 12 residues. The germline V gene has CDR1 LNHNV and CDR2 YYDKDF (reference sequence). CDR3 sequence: CATSRDFYGYTF. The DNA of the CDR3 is TGTGCCACCAGCAGAGACTTCTATGGCTACACCTTC. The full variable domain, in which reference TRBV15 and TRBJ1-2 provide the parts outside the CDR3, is DAMVIQNPRYQVTQFGKPVTLSCSQTLNHNVMYWYQQKSSQAPKLLFHYYDKDFNNEADTPDNFQSRRPNTSFCFLDIRSPGLGDTAMYLCATSRDFYGYTFGSGTRLTVV.

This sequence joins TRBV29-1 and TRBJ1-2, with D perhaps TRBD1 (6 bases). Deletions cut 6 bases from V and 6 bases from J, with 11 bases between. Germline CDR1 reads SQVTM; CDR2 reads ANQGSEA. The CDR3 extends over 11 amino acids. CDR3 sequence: CSVRTVDGYTF. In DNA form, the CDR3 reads TGCAGCGTGAGGACAGTCGATGGCTACACCTTC.

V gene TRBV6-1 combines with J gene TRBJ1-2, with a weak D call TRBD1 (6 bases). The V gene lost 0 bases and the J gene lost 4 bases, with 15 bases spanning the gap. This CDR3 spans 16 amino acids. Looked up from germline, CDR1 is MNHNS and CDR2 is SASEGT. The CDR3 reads CASSEADTGYGYGYTF. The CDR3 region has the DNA TGTGCCAGCAGTGAAGCCGACACAGGGTACGGCTATGGCTACACCTTC.

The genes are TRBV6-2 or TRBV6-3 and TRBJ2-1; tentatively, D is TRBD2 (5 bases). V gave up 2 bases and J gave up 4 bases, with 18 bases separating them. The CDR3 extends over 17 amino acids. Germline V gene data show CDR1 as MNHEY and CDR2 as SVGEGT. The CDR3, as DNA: TGTGCCAGCAGTTACAGGGTCAGCGGCACCCTATACAATGAGCAGTTCTTC. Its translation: CASSYRVSGTLYNEQFF.

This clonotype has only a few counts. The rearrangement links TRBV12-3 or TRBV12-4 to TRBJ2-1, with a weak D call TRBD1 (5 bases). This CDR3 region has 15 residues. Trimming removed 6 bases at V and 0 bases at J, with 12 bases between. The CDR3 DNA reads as TGTGCCAGCAGACGACAGCGAAGCTCCTACAATGAGCAGTTCTTC. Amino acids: CASRRQRSSYNEQFF.

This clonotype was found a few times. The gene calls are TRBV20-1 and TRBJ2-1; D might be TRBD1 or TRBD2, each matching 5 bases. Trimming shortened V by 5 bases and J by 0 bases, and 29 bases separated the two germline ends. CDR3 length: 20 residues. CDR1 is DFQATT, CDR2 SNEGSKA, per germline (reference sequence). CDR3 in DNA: TGCAGTGCTCTCACCCGGGGCGGGCCCCGTCACCTTAGCTCCTACAATGAGCAGTTCTTC. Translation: CSALTRGGPRHLSSYNEQFF.

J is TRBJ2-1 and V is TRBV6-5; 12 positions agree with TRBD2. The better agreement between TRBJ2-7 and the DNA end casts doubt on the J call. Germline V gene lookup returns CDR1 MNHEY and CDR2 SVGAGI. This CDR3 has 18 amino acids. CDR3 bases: TGTGCCAGCAGTTACTCGGCTAGCGGGAGGGCCGTCCCACTCGAGCAGTACTTC. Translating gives CASSYSASGRAVPLEQYF.

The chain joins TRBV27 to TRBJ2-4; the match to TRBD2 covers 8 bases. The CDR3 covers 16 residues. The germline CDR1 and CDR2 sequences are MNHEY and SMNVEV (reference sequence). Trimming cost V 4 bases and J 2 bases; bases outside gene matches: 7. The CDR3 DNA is TGTGCCAGCAGTTCCGTGGTAGCGGGGACCAAAAACATTCAGTACTTC. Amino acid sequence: CASSSVVAGTKNIQYF.

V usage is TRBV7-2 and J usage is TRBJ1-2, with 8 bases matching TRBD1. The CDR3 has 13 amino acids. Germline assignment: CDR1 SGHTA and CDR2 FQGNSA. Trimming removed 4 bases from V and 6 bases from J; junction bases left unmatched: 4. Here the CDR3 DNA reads TGTGCCAGCAGCTCGCAGGGGGCGGATGGCTACACCTTC. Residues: CASSSQGADGYTF.

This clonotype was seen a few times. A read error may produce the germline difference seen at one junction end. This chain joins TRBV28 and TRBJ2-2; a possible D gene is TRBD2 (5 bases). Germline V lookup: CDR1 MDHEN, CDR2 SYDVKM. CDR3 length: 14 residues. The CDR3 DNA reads TGTGCCAGCAATCCTAGCACAAGGTCCGGGGAGCTGCTTTTT. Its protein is CASNPSTRSGELLF.

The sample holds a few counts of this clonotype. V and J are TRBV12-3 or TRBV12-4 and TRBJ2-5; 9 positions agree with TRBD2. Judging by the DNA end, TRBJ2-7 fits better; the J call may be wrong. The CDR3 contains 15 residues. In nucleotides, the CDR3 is TGTGCCAGCAGTCAAGCGGGGGGCCGATCCTACGAGCAGTACTTC. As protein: CASSQAGGRSYEQYF.

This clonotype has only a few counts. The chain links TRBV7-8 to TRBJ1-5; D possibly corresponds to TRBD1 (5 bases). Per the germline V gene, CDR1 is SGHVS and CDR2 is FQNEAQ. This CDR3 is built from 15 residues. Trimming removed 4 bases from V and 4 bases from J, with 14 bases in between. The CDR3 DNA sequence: TGTGCCAGCAGCTCGTCCCCCGGGGGAAATCAGCCCCAGCATTTT. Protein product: CASSSSPGGNQPQHF.

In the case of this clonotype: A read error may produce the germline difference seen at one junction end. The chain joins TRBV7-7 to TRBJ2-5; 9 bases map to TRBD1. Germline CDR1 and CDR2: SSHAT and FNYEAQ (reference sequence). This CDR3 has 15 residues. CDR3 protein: CASSTGQGTQETQYF. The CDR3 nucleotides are TGTGCTAGCAGCACGGGACAGGGAACCCAAGAGACCCAGTACTTC. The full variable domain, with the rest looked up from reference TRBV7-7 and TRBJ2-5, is GAGVSQSPRYKVTKRGQDVTLRCDPISSHATLYWYQQALGQGPEFLTYFNYEAQPDKSGLPSDRFSAERPEGSISTLTIQRTEQRDSAMYRCASSTGQGTQETQYFGPGTRLLVL.

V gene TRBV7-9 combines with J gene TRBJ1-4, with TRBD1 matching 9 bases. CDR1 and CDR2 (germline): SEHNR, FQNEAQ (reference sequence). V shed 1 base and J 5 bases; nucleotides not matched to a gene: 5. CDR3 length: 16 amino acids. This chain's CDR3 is CASSLVLGQGNEKLFF. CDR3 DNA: TGTGCCAGCAGCTTAGTTTTGGGACAGGGAAATGAAAAACTGTTTTTT.

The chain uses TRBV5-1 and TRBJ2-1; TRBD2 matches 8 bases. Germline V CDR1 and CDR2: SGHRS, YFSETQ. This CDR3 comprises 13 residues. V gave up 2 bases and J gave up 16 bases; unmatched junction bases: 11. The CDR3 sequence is CASSFSGAPEGFF. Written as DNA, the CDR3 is TGCGCCAGCAGCTTTAGCGGGGCCCCCGAAGGTTTCTTC.

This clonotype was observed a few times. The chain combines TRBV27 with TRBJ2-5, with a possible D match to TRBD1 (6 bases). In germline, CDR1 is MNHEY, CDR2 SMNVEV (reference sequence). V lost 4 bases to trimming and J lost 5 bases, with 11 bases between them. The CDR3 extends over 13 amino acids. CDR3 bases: TGTGCCAGCAGTTCAGTCCAGGGGGAGACCCAGTACTTC. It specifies CASSSVQGETQYF.

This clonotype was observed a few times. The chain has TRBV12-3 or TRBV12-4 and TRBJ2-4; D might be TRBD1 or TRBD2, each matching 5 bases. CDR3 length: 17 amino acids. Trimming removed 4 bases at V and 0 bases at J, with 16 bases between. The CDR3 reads CASSSGTVNLAKNIQYF. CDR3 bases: TGTGCCAGCAGTTCAGGGACCGTTAATCTAGCCAAAAACATTCAGTACTTC.

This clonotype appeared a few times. The CDR3 nucleotides read TGTGCCAGCAGCTTAGCGGGACAGGCGAATGAAAAACTGTTTTTT. It specifies CASSLAGQANEKLFF. The chain couples TRBV7-2 to TRBJ1-4; 8 positions agree with TRBD1. V dropped 0 bases and J dropped 5; count of bases not matched to a gene: 2. The CDR3 is 15 residues long. The germline V gene encodes CDR1 SGHTA and CDR2 FQGNSA.

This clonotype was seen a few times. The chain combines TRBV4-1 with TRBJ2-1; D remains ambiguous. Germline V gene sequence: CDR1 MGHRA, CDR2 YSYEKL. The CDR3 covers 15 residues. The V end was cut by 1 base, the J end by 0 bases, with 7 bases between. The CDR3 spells CASSQGQVSYNEQFF. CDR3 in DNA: TGCGCCAGCAGCCAAGGGCAGGTCTCCTACAATGAGCAGTTCTTC.

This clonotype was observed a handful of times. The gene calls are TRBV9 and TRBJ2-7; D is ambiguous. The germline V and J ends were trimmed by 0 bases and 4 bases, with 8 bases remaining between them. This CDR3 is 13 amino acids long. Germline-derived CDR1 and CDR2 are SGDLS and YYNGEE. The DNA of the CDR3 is TGTGCCAGCAGCGTAGATATAGGGTACGAGCAGTACTTC. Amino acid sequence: CASSVDIGYEQYF. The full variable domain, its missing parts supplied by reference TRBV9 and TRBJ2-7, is DSGVTQTPKHLITATGQRVTLRCSPRSGDLSVYWYQQSLDQGLQFLIQYYNGEERAKGNILERFSAQQFPDLHSELNLSSLELGDSALYFCASSVDIGYEQYFGPGTRLTVT.

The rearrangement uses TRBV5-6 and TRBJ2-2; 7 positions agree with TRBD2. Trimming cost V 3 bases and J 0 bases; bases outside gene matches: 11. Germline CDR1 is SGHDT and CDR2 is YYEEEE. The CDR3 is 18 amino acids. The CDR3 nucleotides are TGTGCCAGCAGCTCCGGTTGGGGAGGGCGTTCGAACACCGGGGAGCTGTTTTTT. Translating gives CASSSGWGGRSNTGELFF.

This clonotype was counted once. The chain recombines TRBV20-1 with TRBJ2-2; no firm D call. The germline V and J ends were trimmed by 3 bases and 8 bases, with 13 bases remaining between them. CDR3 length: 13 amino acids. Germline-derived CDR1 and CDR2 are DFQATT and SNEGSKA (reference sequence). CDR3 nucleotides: TGCAGTGCTAGGTTCCTCGGCTCAGGGGAGCTGTTTTTT. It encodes CSARFLGSGELFF.

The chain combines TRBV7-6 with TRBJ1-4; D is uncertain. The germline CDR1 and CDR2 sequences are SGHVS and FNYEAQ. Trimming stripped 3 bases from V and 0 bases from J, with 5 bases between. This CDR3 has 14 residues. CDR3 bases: TGTGCCAGCAGCTTCGACCCAACTAATGAAAAACTGTTTTTT. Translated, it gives CASSFDPTNEKLFF.

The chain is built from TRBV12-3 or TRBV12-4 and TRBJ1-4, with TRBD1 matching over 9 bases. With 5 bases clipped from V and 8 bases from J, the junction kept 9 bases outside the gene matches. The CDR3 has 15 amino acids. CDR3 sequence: CASSTNRGQGEKLFF. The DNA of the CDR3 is TGTGCCAGCAGTACGAACAGGGGGCAGGGGGAAAAACTGTTTTTT.

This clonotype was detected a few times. CDR3 region: CASSPWASGENNEQFF. Written as DNA, the CDR3 is TGTGCCAGCAGCCCTTGGGCTAGCGGAGAAAACAATGAGCAGTTCTTC. This rearrangement joins TRBV11-2 to TRBJ2-5; 7 bases fit TRBD2. The tail of the sequence fits TRBJ2-1 better, so the J call may be wrong. The CDR3 is made up of 16 amino acids. Germline assignment: CDR1 SGHAT and CDR2 FQNNGV.

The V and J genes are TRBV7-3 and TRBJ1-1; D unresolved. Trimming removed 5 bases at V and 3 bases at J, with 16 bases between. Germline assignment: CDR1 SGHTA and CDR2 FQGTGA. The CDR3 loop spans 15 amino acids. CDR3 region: CASSPGHGPDTEAFF. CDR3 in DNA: TGTGCCAGCAGCCCCGGGCACGGGCCGGACACTGAAGCTTTCTTT.

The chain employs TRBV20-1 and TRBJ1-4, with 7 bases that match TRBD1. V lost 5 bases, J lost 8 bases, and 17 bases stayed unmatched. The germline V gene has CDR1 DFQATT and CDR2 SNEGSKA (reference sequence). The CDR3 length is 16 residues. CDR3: CSAGDDRAKEYEKLFF. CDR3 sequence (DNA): TGCAGTGCTGGTGACGACAGGGCCAAGGAGTACGAAAAACTGTTTTTT.

DNA of the CDR3: TGTGCCAGCAGCTTAAAGGGCTCCTACGAGCAGTACTTC. Its translation is CASSLKGSYEQYF. V is TRBV27 and J is TRBJ2-7; D is uncertain. Trimming took off 6 bases at V and 0 bases at J, with 9 bases between the two ends. CDR1 and CDR2 from the germline V gene are MNHEY and SMNVEV (reference sequence). This CDR3 comprises 13 residues.

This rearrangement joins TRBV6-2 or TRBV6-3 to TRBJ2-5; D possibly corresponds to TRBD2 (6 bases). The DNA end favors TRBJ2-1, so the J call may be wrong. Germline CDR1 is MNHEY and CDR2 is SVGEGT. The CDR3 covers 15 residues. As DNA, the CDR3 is TGTGCCAGCAGTTCCCTTGTAGGTAGCGGCAATGAGCAGTTCTTC. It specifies CASSSLVGSGNEQFF.